This T cell receptor (beta chain) was documented in a study of shared clonotypes between healthy human individuals (dated by TCRdb to the early 2020s). The study in broad terms: The cohort included a few men and a couple of women between 18 and 49 years of age. Each donor's leukapheresis produced roughly between roughly 0.9 and 9 billion PBMCs. For each donor, CD4 naive and CD4 memory were each given three plates, CD8 naive was given two plates, and CD8 memory was given one plate. To estimate repertoire size and how much clonotype sharing occurs between individuals, the study deeply sequenced the blood TCR repertoires of several healthy adults. To increase sequencing depth and limit assay-specific biases, different laboratories used diverse techniques to prepare libraries and sequence TCR repertoires. The research as a whole found: Naive subsets generally had larger estimated clonotype richness than memory subsets. Even with the large sequencing depth, rarefaction of the sorted-subset datasets indicated that sequencing was incomplete. Sampling was restricted to blood, and TCR repertoires in tissues likely differ from the TCR repertoires found in blood. Compared with non-shared clonotypes, the clonotypes found in all four sorted-subset donors had higher generation probabilities. Pairwise subsampling indicated that sequencing depth was expected to affect the degree of clonotype sharing among donors. Sharing across a handful of donors was observed for around 5% of naive CD4, about 4% of naive CD8, 2% to 2.5% of memory CD4, and about 0.38% of memory CD8 clonotypes. Because the study included only a small number of donors, the genetic and exposure-history diversity represented was limited.

Using the deep immunoSEQ assay, TCR CDR3 regions were amplified from genomic DNA by multiplex PCR. Genomic DNA extracted from each cell subset was distributed evenly over all wells of several immunoSEQ 96-well plates, and each plate served as one replicate. For sorted subsets, each replicate PCR was loaded with 150 to 250 ng genomic DNA, equivalent to approximately 33,000 T cell genomes. Purified libraries were measured with a Qubit 3.0 fluorometer, size-checked on a Bioanalyzer 2100, and measured again with the KAPA Library Quantification kit. Every immunoSEQ 96-well plate was sequenced on a separate single-read 150-cycle Illumina NextSeq 550 flow cell. Per the authors' processing: Because the immunoSEQ output included only junctional sequences and no quality scores, the filtering could not be the same as the filtering used for full-length reads. Sequences were annotated with PyIR, a Python wrapper for IgBLAST v1.9, using IMGT germline references to assign V/J genes and CDR3. Reads were removed for weak V/J assignments (E-value above 1e-6), missing CDR3, stop codons, out-of-frame junctions, or ambiguous translated residues. V3J clonotypes were defined as sequences sharing an identical inferred V gene, J gene, and CDR3 amino acid sequence. Percentage overlap between repertoires was computed as shared unique clonotypes divided by the size of the smaller repertoire. RTK rarefaction, the Chao1 estimator, and Recon v2.1 estimates of unobserved clonotypes were used to assess repertoire richness. Generation probabilities for all TCRbeta clonotypes obtained by the gDNA method from four donors were computed using OLGA. Sourced from immuneACCESS, this table was stored by TCRdb with only in-frame sequences that have V and J called. A share of the clones is absent; for the studies checked, an unresolved V gene accounts for under half, and the remainder has no known explanation. The D gene and trimming were derived from the DNA, and the V and J assignments and clone size from that table. This sample holds nearly 750,000 clones; approximately 77% were observed only once. The top ten clones comprise approximately 2% of the sample.

Including cysteine and phenylalanine, the CDR3 has 11 amino acids. Only the CDR3 part of the read is kept: 33 bases, read in frame from the first base. V sheds 7 bases and J sheds 3 bases, leaving 4 bases between their ends. For CDR1 and CDR2, the germline V gene lists SNHLY and FYNNEI. Details on this clone: This receptor's antigen is unknown. Base qualities are not recorded, but no much larger clone differs from it by a single base.

Donors were healthy HIV-negative adults with no recently reported acute infections or vaccinations. Every donor was a Caucasian adult living in Nashville, Tennessee, USA. Magnetic negative selection was used to enrich CD4+ T cells, after which naive cells were positively selected on CD45RA and the negative fraction became the memory subset. Blood was obtained by leukapheresis, after which PBMCs were separated by Ficoll-Histopaque density gradient centrifugation and cryopreserved in liquid nitrogen vapor phase. Purity and quantity of every magnetically sorted T cell population were checked by analytical flow cytometry. From each sorted fraction, genomic DNA was isolated and quantified by UV absorbance on a Nanodrop 2000c.

The source of this sequence is a woman aged 25 to 39 in good health. The sample comprised memory CD4+ T cells sorted from blood. This specimen's cell subset or site label, interpreted: CD45RA-negative fraction. Rearrangement joined TRBV2 to TRBJ2-1, with the D segment identity uncertain. The bases are TGTGCCAGCACGGACTACAATGAGCAGTTCTTC. The translation is CASTDYNEQFF.